This TCR beta chain was sequenced for a study of shared clonotypes between healthy human individuals. Study in general: The study drew on two women and a few men aged 18 to 49 as donors. Each donor had three CD4 naive, three CD4 memory, two CD8 naive and one CD8 memory plate. Study results and caveats: The four-donor shared clonotypes exceeded non-shared clonotypes in generation probability, with non-shared ones scoring lower.

Each sorted subset replicate got 200 ng genomic DNA, 25,000 to 35,000 genomes. Profiling relied on immunoSEQ multiplex PCR, and the TCRdb table lists in-frame clones only, not all of them. The sample carries more than 1,200,000 clones, 98% recorded once. Comment on this clone: No antigen is known for it.

Germline V gives CDR1 GTSNPN, CDR2 SVGIG (reference sequence). CDR3 length equals 12 residues. Losses at the gene ends were 5 bases for V and 4 bases for J; bases not matched to a gene: 4. The receptor comes from a young man in good health. The specimen was naive CD4+ T cells sorted from blood. Subset specified: CD45RA+ positively selected. The V and J genes are TRBV30 and TRBJ2-7; TRBD1 matches at 8 bases. CDR3 loop: CAWDRGKYEQYF. Here the CDR3 DNA reads TGTGCCTGGGACAGGGGAAAGTACGAGCAGTACTTC.